The clone carrying this T cell receptor beta chain was found many times. This specimen belongs to a study of low-dose radiotherapy and immunotherapy resistance in tumors. Germline V gene sequence: CDR1 MDHEN, CDR2 SYDVKM. Trimming removed 5 bases at V and 8 bases at J, with 16 bases between. The CDR3 has 14 amino acids. As for time point: before trial treatment. Alpha and beta chains were covered, as first-strand cDNA relied on TRAV- and TRBV-specific primers. The PCR that amplified TCRs ran for around 22 cycles, relying on a constant-region primer and a V-primer adapter. Via MiXCR, TCRdb re-called the reads, giving one row per CDR3 protein. Of 85,000 to 100,000 distinct CDR3 sequences listed, 9% to 9.5% are singletons.

The rearrangement uses TRBV28 and TRBJ2-1; D might be TRBD2 (5 bases). The clonotype originates from a male donor with prostate cancer. The starting material was PBMCs, obtained before treatment. The CDR3 DNA sequence: TGTGCCAGCAGTGCGGACTCGTTCTCGGATGAGCAGTTCTTC. Translating gives CASSADSFSDEQFF.